This is a list of T cell receptor beta chains from one sample in a study of blood T cell repertoires in COVID-19. Method: immunoSEQ multiplex PCR; TCRdb's copy keeps in-frame clones and lacks some. The sample lists about 46,000 clones, roughly 87% occurring once. Input material: peripheral blood. The source of these receptors is a man in his sixties with active COVID-19. Both conserved end residues are part of each CDR3. The size field is filled for only some rows; it gives once, few, many or a size class.

J gene,V gene,clone size,CDR3 protein
TRBJ2-7,TRBV4-2,few,CASSQGRLYEQYF
TRBJ1-1,TRBV2,NA,CASSNRGNTEAFF
TRBJ2-7,TRBV7-2,NA,CASERGGSINEQYF
TRBJ2-7,TRBV1,NA,CTSRGTHVSYEQYF
TRBJ1-5,TRBV30,NA,CAWSRGRGNQPQHF
TRBJ2-5,TRBV12-3/TRBV12-4,NA,CASSLGLVETQYF
TRBJ1-1,TRBV27,NA,CASSDRGVGYTEAFF
TRBJ2-5,TRBV28,NA,CASSFPSDRGETQYF
TRBJ1-1,TRBV10-3,NA,CAISELQGENTEAFF
TRBJ2-1,TRBV3-1/TRBV3-2,NA,CASSTDRGSYNEQFF
TRBJ2-7,TRBV6-5,NA,CASSYGGSAVSDEQYF
TRBJ2-5,TRBV5-1,NA,CASSSYSGGQETQYF
TRBJ1-5,TRBV24-1,NA,CASLSRQGGNQPQHF
TRBJ2-7,TRBV28,NA,CASRRRGPTYEQYF
TRBJ2-5,TRBV27,NA,CASSSALNLQETQYF
TRBJ2-2,TRBV11-3,NA,CASSLGLAGELFF
TRBJ1-3,TRBV4-3,NA,CASSQIGTFSGNTIYF
TRBJ2-7,TRBV15,few,CATSRDHTSYGYEQYF
TRBJ1-2,TRBV18,NA,CASSPLDIANYGYTF
TRBJ2-7,TRBV12-3/TRBV12-4,NA,CASRTGAYEQYF
TRBJ2-7,TRBV5-1,NA,CASSLTSGSYEQYF
TRBJ1-2,TRBV10-3,few,CAISELGRGDNYGYTF
TRBJ2-7,TRBV9,NA,CASSAETGDSGYEQYF
TRBJ1-2,TRBV6-5,NA,CASSYRGTYGYTF
TRBJ2-2,TRBV2,NA,CASRQGQTFVGELFF
TRBJ1-1,TRBV5-1,NA,CASSLGQGFNEAFF
TRBJ2-3,TRBV5-3,NA,CARSHQLAGEGADTQYF
TRBJ1-1,TRBV28,NA,CASSPLSPRNTEAFF
TRBJ1-4,TRBV18,NA,CASSPQTTNEKLFF
TRBJ1-1,TRBV14,NA,CASSQETGTTTEAFF
TRBJ2-7,TRBV28,NA,CASNPTGPSYEQYF
TRBJ1-2,TRBV25-1,NA,CASSEAGGNYGYTF
TRBJ2-7,TRBV2,few,CASSEGRGVTYEQYF
TRBJ1-5,TRBV19,NA,CASSGGLNNQPQHF
TRBJ2-1,TRBV9,once,CASSVAGGPNEQFF
TRBJ1-1,TRBV19,NA,CATIWRPGGGRTEAFF
TRBJ1-2,TRBV30,NA,CAWALSRGKAYGYTF
TRBJ2-3,TRBV30,NA,CAWSRAGGVDTQYF
TRBJ2-7,TRBV21-1,NA,CASSMITGIYEQYF
TRBJ2-3,TRBV14,NA,CASSSLTGAATDTQYF